This TCR beta chain was found in a study of T-cell reconstitution after alpha-beta-depleted transplantation in children. Unique molecular identifiers were used to barcode this TCRbeta library. Each CDR3 protein gets one entry after TCRdb re-called the PCR reads with MiXCR. The table records approximately 650,000 distinct CDR3 sequences, about an eighth of them present only once. This CDR3 contains 16 residues. V gave up 3 bases and J gave up 3 bases, with 17 bases separating them. General observations from the study: Diversity and T-cell counts at one year after transplant derived mostly from new T cells. In some patients, recipient T cells and intrathymic progenitors surviving conditioning explained high day-60 diversity. By about two months after transplant, alpha-beta T cells reportedly arose from several hundred graft clones that had expanded.

Concerning this clonotype: Its antigen is undetermined.

Specimen: PBMCs, collected before TCRalphabeta/CD19-depleted stem cell transplant. This TCR derives from a girl aged 2 to 9 with congenital amegakaryocytic thrombocytopenia, due to receive a stem cell transplant. J is TRBJ1-2 and V is TRBV12-3 or TRBV12-4; no firm D call. In DNA, the CDR3 is TGTGCCAGCAGTTTCCCTGGGGTCATTAGGGACTATGGCTACACCTTC. Translated, it gives CASSFPGVIRDYGYTF.